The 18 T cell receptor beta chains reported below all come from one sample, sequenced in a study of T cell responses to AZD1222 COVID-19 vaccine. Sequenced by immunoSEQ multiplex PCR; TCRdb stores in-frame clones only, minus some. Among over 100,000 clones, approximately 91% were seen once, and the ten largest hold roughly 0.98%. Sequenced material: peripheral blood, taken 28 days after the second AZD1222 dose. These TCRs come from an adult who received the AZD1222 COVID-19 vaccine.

Here the CDR3 DNA reads TGTGCCAGCTCACCATCCGAACAGGTCACTAACTATGGCTACACCTTC. Translated, it gives CASSPSEQVTNYGYTF. V gene TRBV18 combines with J gene TRBJ1-2, with D possibly being TRBD1 (5 bases). From germline, CDR1 is KGHSH and CDR2 LQKENI. The length of the CDR3 is 16 residues. V was pared by 2 bases and J by 0 bases, with 13 bases between.

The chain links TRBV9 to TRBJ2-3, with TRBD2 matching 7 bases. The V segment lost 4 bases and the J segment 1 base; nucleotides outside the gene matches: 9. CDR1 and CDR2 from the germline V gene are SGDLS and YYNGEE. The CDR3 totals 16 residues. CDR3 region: CASSLAVFSRTDTQYF. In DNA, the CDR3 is TGTGCCAGCAGCCTAGCGGTCTTCTCCCGCACAGATACGCAGTATTTT.

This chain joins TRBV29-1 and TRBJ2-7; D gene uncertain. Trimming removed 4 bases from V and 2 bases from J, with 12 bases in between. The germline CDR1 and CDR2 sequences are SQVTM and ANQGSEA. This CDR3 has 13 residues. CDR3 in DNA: TGCAGCGTTGTTGGTTACCTTACCTACGAGCAGTACTTC. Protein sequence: CSVVGYLTYEQYF.

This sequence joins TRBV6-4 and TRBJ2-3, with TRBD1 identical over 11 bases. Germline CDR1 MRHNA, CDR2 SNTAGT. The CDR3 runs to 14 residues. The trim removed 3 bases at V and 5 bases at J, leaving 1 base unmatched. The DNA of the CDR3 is TGTGCCAGCAGTGAAGGGACAGGGGGAGATACGCAGTATTTT. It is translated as CASSEGTGGDTQYF.

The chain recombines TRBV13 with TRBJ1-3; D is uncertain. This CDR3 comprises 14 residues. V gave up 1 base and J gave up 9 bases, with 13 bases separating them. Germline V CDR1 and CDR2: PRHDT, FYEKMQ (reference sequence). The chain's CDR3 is CASSLALTQGTIYF. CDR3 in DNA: TGTGCCAGCAGCTTAGCCCTCACACAAGGCACCATATATTTT.

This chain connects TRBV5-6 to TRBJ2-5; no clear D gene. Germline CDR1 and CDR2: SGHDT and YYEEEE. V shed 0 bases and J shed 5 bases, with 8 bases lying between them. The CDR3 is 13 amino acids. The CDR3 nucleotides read TGTGCCAGCAGCTTGGTCAGTACGGAGACCCAGTACTTC. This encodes CASSLVSTETQYF.

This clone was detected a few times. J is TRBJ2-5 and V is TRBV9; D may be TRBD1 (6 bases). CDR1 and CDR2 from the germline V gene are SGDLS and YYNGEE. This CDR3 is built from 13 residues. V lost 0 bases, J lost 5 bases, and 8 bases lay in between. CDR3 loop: CASSVGGPETQYF. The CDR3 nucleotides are TGTGCCAGCAGCGTAGGGGGGCCTGAGACCCAGTACTTC.

The CDR3 region is CASSLMGADTQYF. CDR3 bases: TGTGCCAGCAGCTTAATGGGGGCAGATACGCAGTATTTT. The chain uses TRBV7-3 and TRBJ2-3; the D gene could be TRBD1 or TRBD2 (5 bases each). CDR3 length: 13 residues. The germline CDR1 and CDR2 sequences are SGHTA and FQGTGA. V lost 1 base to trimming and J lost 4 bases, with 6 bases between them.

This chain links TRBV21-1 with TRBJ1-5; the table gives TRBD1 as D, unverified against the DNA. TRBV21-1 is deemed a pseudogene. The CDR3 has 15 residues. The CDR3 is CASSNWTENNQPQHF. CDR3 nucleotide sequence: TGTGCCAGCAGCAATTGGACAGAGAACAATCAGCCCCAGCATTTT.

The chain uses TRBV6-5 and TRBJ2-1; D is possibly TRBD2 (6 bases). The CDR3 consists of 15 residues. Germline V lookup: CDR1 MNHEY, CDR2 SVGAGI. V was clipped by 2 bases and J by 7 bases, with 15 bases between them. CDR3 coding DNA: TGTGCCAGCAGTTACAGTGGGGGGTCTGTGAATGAGCAGTTCTTC. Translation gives CASSYSGGSVNEQFF.

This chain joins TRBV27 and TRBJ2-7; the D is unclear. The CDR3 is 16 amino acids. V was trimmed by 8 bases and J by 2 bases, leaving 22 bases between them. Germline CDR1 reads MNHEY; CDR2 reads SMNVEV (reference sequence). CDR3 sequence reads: CASPALPKDLPYEQYF. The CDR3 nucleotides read TGTGCCAGCCCAGCGTTACCCAAGGACCTCCCCTACGAGCAGTACTTC.

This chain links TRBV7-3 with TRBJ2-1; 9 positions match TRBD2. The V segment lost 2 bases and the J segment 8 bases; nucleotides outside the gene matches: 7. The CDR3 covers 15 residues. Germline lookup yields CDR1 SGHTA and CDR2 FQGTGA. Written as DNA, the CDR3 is TGTGCCAGCAGCTTAGGGACTAGCAGAAGGCATGAGCAGTTCTTC. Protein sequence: CASSLGTSRRHEQFF.

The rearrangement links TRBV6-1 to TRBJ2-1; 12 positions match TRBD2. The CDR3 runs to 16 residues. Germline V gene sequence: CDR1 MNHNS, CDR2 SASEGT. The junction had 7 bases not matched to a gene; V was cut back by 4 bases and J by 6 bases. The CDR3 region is CASSVLAGGPSNEQFF. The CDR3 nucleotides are TGTGCCAGCAGTGTCCTAGCGGGAGGGCCTTCCAATGAGCAGTTCTTC.

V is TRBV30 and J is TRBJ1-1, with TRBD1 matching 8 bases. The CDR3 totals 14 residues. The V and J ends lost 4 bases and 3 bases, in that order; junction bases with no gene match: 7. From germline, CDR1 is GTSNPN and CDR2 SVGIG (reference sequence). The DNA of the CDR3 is TGTGCCTGGACTCCAGGGGGCAGGGACACTGAAGCTTTCTTT. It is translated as CAWTPGGRDTEAFF.

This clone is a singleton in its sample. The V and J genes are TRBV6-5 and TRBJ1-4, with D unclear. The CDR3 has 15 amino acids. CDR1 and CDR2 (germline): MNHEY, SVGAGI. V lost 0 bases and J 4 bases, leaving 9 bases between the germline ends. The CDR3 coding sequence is TGTGCCAGCAGTTACTCCATGGCGGGTAATGAAAAACTGTTTTTT. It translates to CASSYSMAGNEKLFF.

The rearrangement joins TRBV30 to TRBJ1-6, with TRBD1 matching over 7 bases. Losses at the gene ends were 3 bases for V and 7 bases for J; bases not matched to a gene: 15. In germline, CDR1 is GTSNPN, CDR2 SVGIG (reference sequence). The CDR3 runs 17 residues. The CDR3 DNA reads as TGTGCCTGGAGATCGATGACAGGGTGGGCACGGAATTCACCCCTCCACTTT. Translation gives CAWRSMTGWARNSPLHF. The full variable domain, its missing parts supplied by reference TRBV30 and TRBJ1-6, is SQTIHQWPATLVQPVGSPLSLECTVEGTSNPNLYWYRQAAGRGLQLLFYSVGIGQISSEVPQNLSASRPQDRQFILSSKKLLLSDSGFYLCAWRSMTGWARNSPLHFGNGTRLTVT.

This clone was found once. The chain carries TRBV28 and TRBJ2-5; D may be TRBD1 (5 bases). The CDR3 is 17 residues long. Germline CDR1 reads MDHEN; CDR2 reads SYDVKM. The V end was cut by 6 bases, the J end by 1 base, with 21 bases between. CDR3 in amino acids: CASSPNRDSSLQETQYF. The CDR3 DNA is TGTGCCAGCAGCCCTAATCGAGACAGCAGCCTCCAAGAGACCCAGTACTTC.

The CDR3 DNA sequence: TGTGCCAGCAGTAAGATTCTAGCGGGCCTCTACAATGAGCAGTTCTTC. Its protein is CASSKILAGLYNEQFF. The V gene is TRBV27, the J gene TRBJ2-1; 8 bases line up with TRBD2. The CDR3 length is 16 residues. Germline trimming cut 5 bases from V and 3 bases from J; bases unmatched to any gene: 9. The germline V gene has CDR1 MNHEY and CDR2 SMNVEV (reference sequence).